Below, one T cell receptor (beta chain) is given with its context. Its antigen is not known. 60 Vbeta and 13 Jbeta primers were used in PCR. Profiled with immunoSEQ multiplex PCR; TCRdb holds only in-frame clones, not every one. Among approximately 180,000 clones listed, around 80% were seen once. The CDR3 is made up of 13 amino acids. CDR1 MNHEY and CDR2 SMNVEV come from the germline V gene (reference sequence). After removal of 5 bases from V and 5 bases from J, the junction contained 2 bases not matched to a gene. The data were obtained in a study of cytomegalovirus exposure and HLA in healthy donors. Findings and limits, study-wide: Earlier analysis yielded a pattern in which most TCR beta V segments were productive about 90% or about 30% of the time. 87-base-pair reads could not separate some V segments, including TRBV6-2 and TRBV6-3.

The TCR sequence derives from a young woman in good health and CMV-seronegative. The rearrangement uses TRBV27 and TRBJ2-1; 8 positions agree with TRBD2. The sample was PBMCs. This CDR3 reads CASSVTSDNEQFF. Written as DNA, the CDR3 is TGTGCCAGCAGTGTGACTAGCGACAATGAGCAGTTCTTC.